This paragraph reports one T cell receptor beta chain. This clonotype was counted between two and nine times. Which antigen it targets is not known. Base-call qualities are not available, and no considerably larger clone is one nucleotide away. This specimen belongs to a study of blood T cells in healthy people across ages (dated by TCRdb to the mid-2010s). About the study as a whole: In model experiments, roughly one uniquely barcoded TCR beta cDNA molecule per two T cells was captured by template switching. Using deep sequencing normalized with unique cDNA molecular identifiers, the study measured how TCR beta repertoire diversity changes with age. Four age groups were formed from the donors: young (average approximately 15 years), middle-aged (around 41), aged (62) and long-lived (less than 85). To avoid experimental bias, donors of different ages were distributed randomly across sequencing lanes. For two donors (one aged 18 to 29 and one aged 80 or older), the study analyzed two additional independent replicas of 1 million unique cDNA reads from the same blood draw.

General findings and caveats noted by the study authors: Because the CMV infection status of the donors was unknown, age-related changes in expanded clonotypes may potentially have been confounded. Estimates of total diversity based on one million sequenced T cells were regarded as lower bounds and as underestimates. Compared with the aged group, the long-lived group had more naive CD4+ T cells, fewer expanded clones and increased TCR diversity, suggesting age selection. Observed TCR beta diversity per million T cells fell roughly linearly with age, and a significant reduction was already apparent by age about 43. A strong correlation was found between observed TCR beta diversity and the percentage of naive T cells measured by flow cytometry. Bulk unsorted PBMC profiling prevented conclusive comparison of naive and antigen-experienced compartments.

The approximately 41 donors, aged about 6 to 95 years, were systemically healthy Caucasian individuals from Russia. About 10 milliliters of peripheral blood were collected from each donor into EDTA-treated Vacutainer tubes. PBMCs were isolated by Ficoll-Paque density-gradient centrifugation, with at least 6.5 million obtained per sample. Trizol reagent was used to extract total RNA from the PBMCs, yielding at least 5.5 micrograms per sample. For every donor, flow cytometry on a PBMC aliquot measured the percentage of naive CD45RAhigh/CD27high T cells. The library was produced with 5' RACE. The instrument was an Illumina HiSeq 2500. A second PCR of roughly 7 to 12 cycles was run with a J-beta primer mix and a sample-barcoded 5' primer. Each TCR beta cDNA molecule received a unique molecular identifier from a template-switch 5' adaptor carrying 12 random nucleotides. Each sample yielded at least 2.5 million CDR3-containing paired-end reads. First-strand cDNA was synthesized from all RNA with the Mint cDNA synthesis kit, primed by a TRBC-specific oligonucleotide. Following uracil-DNA glycosylase treatment, all cDNA underwent a first 18-cycle PCR with the universal primers M1SS and BC2_uni_R. The authors' pipeline ran thus. For normalization, 1 million high-quality reads, each with a distinct molecular identifier, were randomly selected from each sample. Instead of being binned into consensus sequences, reads that shared molecular identifiers were thrown out. MiTCR, run with a Q25 quality threshold and the strictest error-elimination algorithm, handled CDR3 identification, clonotype clustering and error correction. A nonparametric unseen species model with Euler transformation was used to estimate lower-bound total TCR beta diversity. The raw public data were reprocessed by TCRdb itself: fastp quality trimming at Q25, MiXCR clonotype calling, in-frame beta chains only. Each CDR3 protein appears once, grouped with its most common genes and DNA. The V and J calls and clone size are TCRdb's, not the authors'. The sample table records about a million distinct CDR3 sequences; 30% to 40% of these occur just once. In total, the top ten clones hold around 13% of the sample.

This TCR came from a man aged 18 to 29 in good health. Sequencing input: blood.

The CDR3 region has the sequence CSSGSGATYNEQFF. The DNA sequence reads TGCAGTTCCGGTAGCGGGGCAACCTACAATGAGCAGTTCTTC. The V and J genes are TRBV20-1 and TRBJ2-1; 8 bases in the middle match TRBD2. The germline V gene encodes CDR1 DFQATT and CDR2 SNEGSKA (reference sequence). V ends up 8 bases short and J 2 bases short, with an unmatched junction base count of 8. From its cysteine to its phenylalanine, the CDR3 spans 14 amino acids. Only the CDR3 DNA stays, 42 bases, in frame from base 1.